This passage covers 20 T cell receptor beta chains from one sample sequenced in a study of blood T cell repertoires in COVID-19. TCRdb's copy holds only in-frame clones and misses some; the assay was immunoSEQ multiplex PCR. Among 200,000 to 250,000 clones, 83% were seen once, and the ten largest hold about 1.3%. Sequenced material: peripheral blood. These receptors were collected from a woman aged 25 to 39 with COVID-19, enrolled during active disease.

The chain uses TRBV9 and TRBJ1-6, with D possibly TRBD1 on 5 matching bases. There are 14 residues in the CDR3. V was trimmed by 6 bases and J by 9 bases, leaving 16 bases between them. From germline, CDR1 is SGDLS and CDR2 YYNGEE. The CDR3, as DNA: TGTGCCAGCACCGTCAGAGATCAGGGTTCACCCCTCCACTTT. As protein: CASTVRDQGSPLHF.

The rearrangement links TRBV25-1 to TRBJ1-2; 7 nucleotides match TRBD1. The CDR3 has 15 residues. The J segment lost 7 bases and the V segment lost 4 bases, leaving 12 bases of the junction unmatched. Germline V gene data show CDR1 as MGHDK and CDR2 as SYGVNS. CDR3 DNA: TGTGCCAGCAGTGCCCCAGGGACAGTGACGGGTGGCTACACCTTC. As protein: CASSAPGTVTGGYTF.

The rearrangement joins TRBV9 to TRBJ2-2, with D unresolved. Germline CDR1 SGDLS, CDR2 YYNGEE. The CDR3 contains 14 residues. V gave up 0 bases and J gave up 0 bases, with 3 bases separating them. CDR3 sequence (DNA): TGTGCCAGCAGCGTAGTAACGAACACCGGGGAGCTGTTTTTT. Its translation: CASSVVTNTGELFF.

V gene TRBV18 combines with J gene TRBJ2-5, with D hard to call. The CDR3 consists of 15 residues. Trimming stripped 6 bases from V and 2 bases from J, with 16 bases between. CDR1 and CDR2 (germline): KGHSH, LQKENI. As DNA, the CDR3 is TGTGCCAGCTCCCAAATGCGCGGAAGTCAAGAGACCCAGTACTTC. It encodes CASSQMRGSQETQYF.

The chain is built from TRBV19 and TRBJ2-1; 8 bases match TRBD2. J was trimmed by 0 bases and V by 3 bases; bases with no gene match: 7. The V gene's germline CDR1 is LNHDA and CDR2 SQIVND (reference sequence). CDR3 length: 17 residues. The chain's CDR3 is CASSMDGLAPSYNEQFF. CDR3 nucleotide sequence: TGTGCCAGTAGTATGGATGGACTAGCCCCCTCCTACAATGAGCAGTTCTTC.

The gene calls are TRBV29-1 and TRBJ2-1, with D possibly being TRBD2 (5 bases). Germline loops: CDR1 SQVTM, CDR2 ANQGSEA. V lost 3 bases, J lost 9 bases, and 15 bases lay in between. The CDR3 is 13 amino acids. The CDR3 DNA reads as TGCAGCGTTGACTTTAGCTCAGGAGGTGAGCAGTTCTTC. This gives the protein CSVDFSSGGEQFF.

A remark on this clone: In the same sample, other DNA sequences code for this CDR3. The chain is built from TRBV27 and TRBJ1-1; tentatively, D is TRBD1 (5 bases). The germline gives CDR1 MNHEY, CDR2 SMNVEV (reference sequence). The ends were cut back, 3 bases at V and 5 bases at J, with 10 bases in the middle. This CDR3 is 13 amino acids long. The CDR3 spells CASSLGGSTEAFF. As DNA, the CDR3 is TGTGCCAGCAGTTTGGGGGGAAGTACTGAAGCTTTCTTT.

J is TRBJ2-7 and V is TRBV2, with 8 bases identical to TRBD1. The CDR3 is made up of 14 amino acids. The germline gives CDR1 SNHLY, CDR2 FYNNEI. Unmatched junction bases numbered 4, after V lost 6 bases and J lost 0 bases. The CDR3 is CASRDQGASYEQYF. The CDR3 DNA follows: TGTGCCAGCAGAGACCAGGGGGCCTCCTACGAGCAGTACTTC.

The CDR3 DNA reads as TGTGCCAGCAGCCCCAGGGGGATATATGCTGGCTACACCTTC. Protein product: CASSPRGIYAGYTF. V usage is TRBV3-1 (or the pseudogene TRBV3-2) and J usage is TRBJ1-2, with TRBD1 matching 7 bases. Germline CDR1 LGHDT, CDR2 YNNKEL (reference sequence). V was clipped by 4 bases and J by 7 bases; unmatched bases: 9. The CDR3 consists of 14 residues.

Details on this clone: This specimen includes other DNA sequences encoding the same CDR3. The chain combines TRBV3-1 (or the pseudogene TRBV3-2) with TRBJ2-7; D gene ambiguous. Between the trimmed V and J ends, which lost 1 base and 3 bases, there was a span of 7 bases. The CDR3 runs to 13 residues. Germline V gene sequence: CDR1 LGHDT, CDR2 YNNKEL (reference sequence). CDR3: CASSQVSGYEQYF. CDR3 bases: TGTGCCAGCAGCCAAGTTTCGGGCTACGAGCAGTACTTC.

This clone has a handful of counts. The chain employs TRBV4-3 and TRBJ1-2; 9 nucleotides align to TRBD1. The length of the CDR3 is 16 residues. CDR1 and CDR2 (germline): LGHNA, YSLEER. V lost 0 bases, J lost 3 bases, and 5 bases stayed unmatched. CDR3 sequence reads: CASSQDGTGRDYGYTF. The CDR3 nucleotides read TGCGCCAGCAGCCAAGATGGGACAGGGCGGGACTATGGCTACACCTTC.

V gene TRBV28 combines with J gene TRBJ2-7; 8 bases agree with TRBD1. V lost 7 bases and J lost 3; bases outside the gene matches: 8. The CDR3 loop spans 14 amino acids. CDR1 and CDR2 (germline): MDHEN, SYDVKM. CDR3 nucleotide sequence: TGTGCCAGCACCCGGGGAACAGGGGGCTACGAGCAGTACTTC. Translating gives CASTRGTGGYEQYF.

The chain employs TRBV27 and TRBJ1-2; the match to TRBD1 covers 9 bases. V lost 4 bases to trimming and J lost 4 bases; unmatched junction nucleotides: 4. Germline V gene sequence: CDR1 MNHEY, CDR2 SMNVEV (reference sequence). This CDR3 contains 14 residues. The CDR3 spells CASSSGQGIYGYTF. The CDR3 nucleotides are TGTGCCAGCAGTTCAGGACAGGGGATCTATGGCTACACCTTC.

V and J are TRBV27 and TRBJ2-1; 8 bases fit TRBD1. V shed 4 bases, J shed 7 bases, and the junction held 3 bases outside the gene matches. The V gene's germline CDR1 is MNHEY and CDR2 SMNVEV (reference sequence). The CDR3 extends over 13 amino acids. The CDR3 spells CASSSTGGNEQFF. CDR3 DNA sequence: TGTGCCAGCAGTTCTACAGGGGGGAATGAGCAGTTCTTC.

The chain recombines TRBV30 with TRBJ1-1; maybe TRBD1 (6 bases). The length of the CDR3 is 13 residues. V was clipped by 3 bases and J by 0 bases, with 8 bases between them. CDR1 and CDR2 (germline): GTSNPN, SVGIG (reference sequence). The DNA of the CDR3 is TGTGCCTGGAGAGGACAGATGAACACTGAAGCTTTCTTT. Protein sequence: CAWRGQMNTEAFF.

This clone was detected once. The chain carries TRBV6-2 or TRBV6-3 and TRBJ2-5; D perhaps matches TRBD2 (6 bases). Trimming removed 2 bases at V and 2 bases at J, with 9 bases between. The CDR3 has 14 residues. The germline CDR1 and CDR2 sequences are MNHEY and SVGEGT. The CDR3 protein is CASSYGGDQETQYF. The CDR3 DNA reads as TGTGCCAGCAGTTACGGAGGGGATCAAGAGACCCAGTACTTC.

The chain links TRBV7-7 to TRBJ2-1; 7 positions agree with TRBD2. V lost 1 base to trimming and J lost 10 bases; unmatched junction nucleotides: 4. The CDR3 has 13 residues. Germline-derived CDR1 and CDR2 are SSHAT and FNYEAQ (reference sequence). The DNA of the CDR3 is TGTGCCAGCAGCTTAGAGCGGGATGTCGAGCAGTTCTTC. Its translation is CASSLERDVEQFF.

V usage is TRBV29-1 and J usage is TRBJ1-2; D not certain. CDR3 size: 10 residues. Trimming left V 6 bases short and J 4 bases short, with 6 bases between. CDR1 is SQVTM, CDR2 ANQGSEA, per germline. CDR3 in amino acids: CSVVLYGYTF. The CDR3 DNA reads as TGCAGCGTCGTACTCTATGGCTACACCTTC.

This clone turned up a few times. The chain employs TRBV5-1 and TRBJ1-1; D perhaps matches TRBD1 (5 bases). The CDR3 sequence is 14 residues long. The germline gives CDR1 SGHRS, CDR2 YFSETQ. Trimming cost V 0 bases and J 3 bases, with 9 bases left between them. The CDR3 spells CASSLAGGDTEAFF. CDR3 DNA: TGCGCCAGCAGCTTGGCCGGGGGAGACACTGAAGCTTTCTTT.

This chain uses TRBV5-1 with TRBJ2-5; maybe TRBD1 (6 bases). CDR3 length: 16 residues. Deletions cut 0 bases from V and 4 bases from J, with 16 bases between. Per the germline V gene, CDR1 is SGHRS and CDR2 is YFSETQ. CDR3 sequence reads: CASSLGATQGGETQYF. CDR3 nucleotides: TGCGCCAGCAGCTTGGGAGCCACCCAAGGGGGAGAGACCCAGTACTTC.